The clone carrying this TCR beta chain was counted a few times. What it binds is not known. This record comes from a study of lymphopenia after photon versus proton radiotherapy. The length of the CDR3 is 13 residues. CDR1 is MNHNS, CDR2 SASEGT, per germline. V lost 10 bases to trimming and J lost 1 base, with 14 bases between them. Clones were read by immunoSEQ multiplex PCR, and TCRdb kept only the in-frame ones, dropping some. The table lists around 30,000 clones, around 82% of them singletons. General study results and limits: Proton therapy kept repertoires fairly stable, unlike photons, which gained effector/memory cells. After the lymphocyte nadir, photon-treated repertoires showed oligoclonal expansion, especially of CD8+ Temra cells.

V is TRBV6-1 and J is TRBJ2-7; possible D gene TRBD1, 6 bases. This clonotype was obtained from a woman aged 70 to 79 with pancreatic cancer. Material: peripheral blood, obtained from a patient treated with proton-based radiotherapy. The CDR3 spells CATSGVGSYEQYF. The CDR3 DNA reads TGTGCCACCTCAGGGGTCGGATCCTACGAGCAGTACTTC.